This TCR beta chain was recorded in a study of blood T cell repertoires in COVID-19. Study background: The cDNA or gDNA used as material had been derived from T cells, B-cell-depleted T cells, or PBMCs.

Sequenced by immunoSEQ multiplex PCR; TCRdb stores in-frame clones only, minus some. The data show 150,000 to 200,000 clones, 76% seen once. There are 14 residues in the CDR3. Germline values: CDR1 SQVTM, CDR2 ANQGSEA. V was pared by 4 bases and J by 6 bases, with 9 bases of the junction left unmatched. Cohorts were determined from participant-reported clinical history. The V gene is TRBV29-1, the J gene TRBJ2-1; 7 bases map to TRBD1. The sequenced sample consisted of PBMCs or T cells enriched from blood (not recorded which). This clonotype originated in a woman in her forties or fifties with acute COVID-19. For the CDR3, the DNA is TGCAGCGTTGCACGACAGGGTGCCGGCAATGAGCAGTTCTTC. It encodes CSVARQGAGNEQFF.